These 22 T cell receptor beta chains came from one sample sequenced in a study of shared T cell receptors in the human thymus. Sequenced by immunoSEQ multiplex PCR; TCRdb stores in-frame clones only, minus some. Seen here are 500,000 to 750,000 clones, approximately 90% observed once, and the top ten hold approximately 0.011%. These data were likewise used in another study, on human thymus T cells.

The sequencing sample was made of thymocytes. The receptor set was obtained from a boy under three years old with a congenital heart defect.

This chain uses TRBV27 with TRBJ2-2, with 9 nucleotides matching TRBD1. The length of the CDR3 is 13 residues. V was clipped by 8 bases and J by 5 bases; unmatched bases: 3. Germline assignment: CDR1 MNHEY and CDR2 SMNVEV (reference sequence). CDR3 region: CASGTGMTGELFF. DNA for the CDR3: TGTGCCAGCGGGACAGGGATGACCGGGGAGCTGTTTTTT.

This clone was picked up one time. This chain uses TRBV5-8 with TRBJ2-2, with 13 bases lining up with TRBD2. This CDR3 contains 17 residues. Germline assignment: CDR1 SGHTS and CDR2 YDEGEE. Unmatched junction bases numbered 6, after V lost 4 bases and J lost 3 bases. The CDR3 DNA reads as TGTGCCAGCAGCGAACCCGGGACTAGCGGGGACACCGGGGAGCTGTTTTTT. Protein: CASSEPGTSGDTGELFF. The entire variable domain, with the rest obtained from reference TRBV5-8 and TRBJ2-2, is as follows: EAGVTQSPTHLIKTRGQQATLRCSPISGHTSVYWYQQALGLGLQFLLWYDEGEERNRGNFPPRFSGRQFPNYSSELNVNALELEDSALYLCASSEPGTSGDTGELFFGEGSRLTVL.

The J gene is TRBJ1-1, the V gene TRBV4-1, with D maybe TRBD1 (5 bases). Between the trimmed V and J ends, which lost 4 bases and 0 bases, there was a span of 15 bases. The CDR3 consists of 16 residues. Germline CDR1 and CDR2: MGHRA and YSYEKL. Here the CDR3 reads CASSPREDIMNTEAFF. The DNA for the CDR3 is TGCGCCAGCAGCCCTCGAGAGGACATTATGAACACTGAAGCTTTCTTT.

The chain combines TRBV5-1 with TRBJ1-2; D gene uncertain. CDR1 is SGHRS and CDR2 is YFSETQ in the germline V gene. The CDR3 has 13 residues. The germline V and J ends were trimmed by 0 bases and 5 bases, with 8 bases remaining between them. The CDR3 loop is CASSLDFRYGYTF. The CDR3 region has the DNA TGCGCCAGCAGCTTGGATTTTAGATATGGCTACACCTTC.

The chain links TRBV4-3 to TRBJ1-5; 8 bases line up with TRBD1. There are 14 residues in the CDR3. Trimming took 4 bases from V and 7 from J; bases not matched to a gene: 6. Germline V gene lookup returns CDR1 LGHNA and CDR2 YSLEER. CDR3 residues: CASSPGQGEQPQHF. The CDR3 DNA is TGCGCCAGCAGCCCCGGACAGGGTGAACAGCCCCAGCATTTT.

The chain recombines TRBV4-3 with TRBJ2-7; 7 bases agree with TRBD1. The V and J ends lost 2 bases and 0 bases, in that order; junction bases with no gene match: 7. Germline CDR1 is LGHNA and CDR2 is YSLEER. The CDR3 contains 16 residues. The CDR3 protein is CASSQSTGANSYEQYF. Here the CDR3 DNA reads TGCGCCAGCAGCCAATCAACAGGGGCGAACTCCTACGAGCAGTACTTC.

The chain links TRBV7-9 to TRBJ2-5; tentatively, D is TRBD1 (6 bases). The CDR3 is 17 amino acids. Germline CDR1 SEHNR, CDR2 FQNEAQ (reference sequence). Trimming cost V 5 bases and J 2 bases, with 21 bases left between them. The CDR3 spells CASSPKQGHPPQETQYF. As DNA, the CDR3 is TGTGCCAGCAGCCCCAAACAGGGACACCCACCTCAAGAGACCCAGTACTTC. The entire variable domain, with the rest obtained from reference TRBV7-9 and TRBJ2-5, is as follows: DTGVSQNPRHKITKRGQNVTFRCDPISEHNRLYWYRQTLGQGPEFLTYFQNEAQLEKSRLLSDRFSAERPKGSFSTLEIQRTEQGDSAMYLCASSPKQGHPPQETQYFGPGTRLLVL.

The chain has TRBV18 and TRBJ2-3; no reliable D call. Germline CDR1 and CDR2: KGHSH and LQKENI. V lost 2 bases to trimming and J lost 5 bases, with 8 bases between them. CDR3 length: 13 amino acids. Here the CDR3 reads CASSPLARDTQYF. Written as DNA, the CDR3 is TGTGCCAGCTCACCATTGGCCAGAGATACGCAGTATTTT.

The CDR3 DNA sequence: TGTGCCAGCAGTTACAGGCCTGGGGGCCGATGGGGCTACACCTTC. The encoded protein is CASSYRPGGRWGYTF. The chain links TRBV6-5 to TRBJ1-2; tentative D call: TRBD1 (6 bases). CDR1 is MNHEY and CDR2 is SVGAGI in the germline V gene. This CDR3 is built from 15 residues. Trimming removed 2 bases at V and 8 bases at J, with 18 bases between.

This clone was found once. The V call is TRBV19, the J call TRBJ2-7; 9 bases fit TRBD2. The CDR3 consists of 15 residues. Germline V gives CDR1 LNHDA, CDR2 SQIVND (reference sequence). V gave up 5 bases and J gave up 2 bases; unmatched junction bases: 7. This CDR3 is CASSPGLATTYEQYF. CDR3 coding DNA: TGTGCCAGTAGTCCTGGACTAGCGACAACCTACGAGCAGTACTTC.

This clone was recorded only once. This sequence joins TRBV5-8 and TRBJ1-2, with TRBD1 matching 7 bases. V gave up 4 bases and J gave up 2 bases; unmatched junction bases: 5. Germline V CDR1 and CDR2: SGHTS, YDEGEE. CDR3 length: 14 residues. The DNA for the CDR3 is TGTGCCAGCAGCGAGCCGGGACAGAACTATGGCTACACCTTC. Translating it yields CASSEPGQNYGYTF.

The chain carries TRBV13 and TRBJ2-7; D is unresolved. Germline CDR1 is PRHDT and CDR2 is FYEKMQ (reference sequence). V lost 0 bases and J 0 bases, leaving 9 bases between the germline ends. The CDR3 consists of 15 residues. The CDR3 DNA reads as TGTGCCAGCAGCTTAGGGCTGGCTAGCTCCTACGAGCAGTACTTC. Translating it yields CASSLGLASSYEQYF.

Written as DNA, the CDR3 is TGTGCCAGCTCACGGTCTGTGGGGGCGCTTGGCTACACCTTC. This sequence encodes CASSRSVGALGYTF. The chain uses TRBV25-1 and TRBJ1-2, with D possibly being TRBD1 (6 bases). This CDR3 spans 14 amino acids. Germline CDR1 reads MGHDK; CDR2 reads SYGVNS. Trimming took off 8 bases at V and 7 bases at J, with 20 bases between the two ends.

About this clone: Distinct nucleotide sequences in the sample also encode this CDR3. The chain recombines TRBV13 with TRBJ1-2; 10 bases align to TRBD1. The CDR3 length is 16 residues. The germline V gene has CDR1 PRHDT and CDR2 FYEKMQ (reference sequence). V shed 4 bases, J shed 7 bases, and the junction held 12 bases outside the gene matches. The CDR3 spells CASSSRGGQGRSGYTF. DNA for the CDR3: TGTGCCAGCAGCTCCCGGGGGGGACAGGGGAGATCTGGCTACACCTTC.

V and J are TRBV5-1 and TRBJ2-5, with 7 bases aligning to TRBD2. The assigned J gene may be wrong: the sequence end matches TRBJ2-7 better. Germline-derived CDR1 and CDR2 are SGHRS and YFSETQ. The CDR3 spans 16 residues. In nucleotides, the CDR3 is TGCGCCAGCAGCTTGAGTAAGTCGGGAGGACCCTACGAGCAGTACTTC. Translated: CASSLSKSGGPYEQYF.

V is TRBV29-1 and J is TRBJ2-1, with 12 positions matching TRBD1. The trim removed 4 bases at V and 10 bases at J, leaving 5 bases unmatched. The V gene's germline CDR1 is SQVTM and CDR2 ANQGSEA. The CDR3 covers 13 residues. CDR3 region: CSVGGQGAREQFF. CDR3 nucleotides: TGCAGCGTTGGGGGACAGGGGGCTAGGGAGCAGTTCTTC.

The chain links TRBV30 to TRBJ2-1; 9 nucleotides match TRBD2. Per germline, CDR1 GTSNPN and CDR2 SVGIG (reference sequence). After removal of 6 bases from V and 14 bases from J, the junction contained 14 bases not matched to a gene. This CDR3 comprises 13 residues. The CDR3 DNA reads TGTGCCTGCCGCCTAGCGGGGCAGCCGGATAAGTTCTTC. This translates into CACRLAGQPDKFF.

The chain employs TRBV6-4 and TRBJ1-2; 7 bases agree with TRBD1. The trim removed 5 bases at V and 4 bases at J, leaving 10 bases unmatched. The germline V gene has CDR1 MRHNA and CDR2 SNTAGT. The CDR3 length is 15 residues. The CDR3 nucleotides read TGTGCCAGCAGTCCCCGACAGGGAGATGTCTATGGCTACACCTTC. Translated: CASSPRQGDVYGYTF.

The V call is TRBV5-1, the J call TRBJ2-1; 7 bases align to TRBD2. The germline V gene has CDR1 SGHRS and CDR2 YFSETQ. The V and J ends lost 1 base and 7 bases, in that order; junction bases with no gene match: 5. This CDR3 region has 14 residues. DNA of the CDR3: TGCGCCAGCAGCTTGTGGGAGGGGTTGAATGAGCAGTTCTTC. This codes for CASSLWEGLNEQFF.

The genes are TRBV4-2 and TRBJ2-7, with TRBD2 matching 13 bases. With V trimmed by 4 bases and J by 7 bases, 10 bases remained unmatched. Germline V lookup: CDR1 LGHNA, CDR2 YNFKEQ. The CDR3 extends over 16 amino acids. The chain's CDR3 is CASSRGLAGPPGEQYF. The DNA for the CDR3 is TGTGCCAGCAGCCGGGGACTAGCGGGACCCCCGGGAGAGCAGTACTTC.

The chain is built from TRBV6-4 and TRBJ1-2; 9 positions agree with TRBD1. V lost 2 bases and J lost 5; bases outside the gene matches: 6. Germline CDR1 and CDR2: MRHNA and SNTAGT. The CDR3 is made up of 15 amino acids. CDR3 amino acids: CASSDPGQGLYGYTF. CDR3 sequence (DNA): TGTGCCAGCAGTGACCCGGGACAGGGTTTGTATGGCTACACCTTC.

This sequence joins TRBV29-1 and TRBJ2-2; TRBD2 matches 9 bases. This CDR3 comprises 14 residues. Germline CDR1 and CDR2: SQVTM and ANQGSEA. Trimming took 1 base from V and 7 from J; bases not matched to a gene: 4. For the CDR3, the DNA is TGCAGCGTTGAAGTCGCGGGAGGGGTCGGGGAGCTGTTTTTT. Encoded protein: CSVEVAGGVGELFF.